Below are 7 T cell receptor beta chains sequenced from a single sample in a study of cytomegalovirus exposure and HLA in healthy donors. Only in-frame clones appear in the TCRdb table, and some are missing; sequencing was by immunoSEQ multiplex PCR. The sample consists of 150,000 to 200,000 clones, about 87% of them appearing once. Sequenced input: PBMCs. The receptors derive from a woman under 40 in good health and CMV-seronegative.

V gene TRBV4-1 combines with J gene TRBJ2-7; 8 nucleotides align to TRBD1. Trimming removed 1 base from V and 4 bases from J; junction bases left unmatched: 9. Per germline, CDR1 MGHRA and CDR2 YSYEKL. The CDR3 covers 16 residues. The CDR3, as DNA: TGCGCCAGCAGCCAAGCTGAGGGACAGGTCTATTACGAGCAGTACTTC. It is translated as CASSQAEGQVYYEQYF.

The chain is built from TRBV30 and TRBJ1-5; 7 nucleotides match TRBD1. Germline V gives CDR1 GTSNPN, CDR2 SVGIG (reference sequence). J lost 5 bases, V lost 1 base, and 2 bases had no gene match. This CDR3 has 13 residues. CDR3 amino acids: CAWSAQGDQPQHF. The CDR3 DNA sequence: TGTGCCTGGAGTGCCCAGGGGGATCAGCCCCAGCATTTT.

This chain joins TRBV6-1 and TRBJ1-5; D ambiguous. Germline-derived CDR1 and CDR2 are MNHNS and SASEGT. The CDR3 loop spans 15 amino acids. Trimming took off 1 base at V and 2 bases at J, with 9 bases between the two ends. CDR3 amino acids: CASSEVLQGNQPQHF. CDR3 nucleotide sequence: TGTGCCAGCAGTGAAGTTTTGCAGGGCAATCAGCCCCAGCATTTT.

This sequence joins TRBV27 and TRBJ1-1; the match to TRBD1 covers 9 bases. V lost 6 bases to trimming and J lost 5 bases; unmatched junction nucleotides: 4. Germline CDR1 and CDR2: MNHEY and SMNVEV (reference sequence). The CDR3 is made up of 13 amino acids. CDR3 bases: TGTGCCAGCAGCCACAGGGGGCTAACTGAAGCTTTCTTT. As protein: CASSHRGLTEAFF.

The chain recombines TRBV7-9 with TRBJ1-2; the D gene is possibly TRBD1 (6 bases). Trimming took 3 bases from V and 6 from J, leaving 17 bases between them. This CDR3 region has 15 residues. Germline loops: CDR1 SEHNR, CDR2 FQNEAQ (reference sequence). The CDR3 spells CASSLASRGADGYTF. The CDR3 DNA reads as TGTGCCAGCAGCTTGGCGTCTCGGGGGGCGGATGGCTACACCTTC.

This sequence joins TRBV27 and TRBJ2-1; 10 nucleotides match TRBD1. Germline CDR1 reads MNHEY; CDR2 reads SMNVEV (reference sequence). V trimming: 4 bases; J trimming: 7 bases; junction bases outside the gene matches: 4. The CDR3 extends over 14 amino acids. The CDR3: CASSWDRGGNEQFF. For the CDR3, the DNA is TGTGCCAGCAGTTGGGACAGGGGTGGAAATGAGCAGTTCTTC.

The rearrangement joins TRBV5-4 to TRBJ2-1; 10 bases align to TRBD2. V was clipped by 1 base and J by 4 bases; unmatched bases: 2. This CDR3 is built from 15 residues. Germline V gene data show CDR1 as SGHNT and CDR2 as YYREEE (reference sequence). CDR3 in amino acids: CASSLTSGEYNEQFF. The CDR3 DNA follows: TGTGCCAGCAGCTTGACTAGCGGGGAGTACAATGAGCAGTTCTTC.